What follows is one TCR beta chain and its context. What it recognizes is unknown. The data originate from a study of shared clonotypes between healthy human individuals. In the study overall: Aged between 18 and 49, the donors were two women and a few men. Each donor's CD4 naive and CD4 memory cells filled three plates apiece, CD8 naive two, and CD8 memory one.

The germline CDR1 and CDR2 sequences are MDHEN and SYDVKM. V dropped 8 bases and J dropped 7 bases, with 21 bases sitting between them. This CDR3 region has 15 residues. Naive CD8 cells lacked CD45RO and underwent positive selection for CCR7, leaving out terminally differentiated effector memory CD45RA+ cells. Execution of the assay was at deep level. Profiling relied on immunoSEQ multiplex PCR, and the TCRdb table lists in-frame clones only, not all of them. Counted here are 2 million to 2.5 million clones, about 92% occurring once; the ten biggest clones make up under 2%. Study conclusions and caveats: A few donors held around 5% of naive CD4 clonotypes in common.

This TCR was recovered from a man younger than 30 in good health. Some clones in this sample may be carry-over from other donors' samples. Sequencing was carried out using naive CD8+ T cells from PBMCs. The chain is built from TRBV28 and TRBJ1-5, with D maybe TRBD1 (6 bases). CDR3 protein: CASQLVAGADQPQHF. CDR3 sequence (DNA): TGTGCCAGCCAGTTGGTTGCAGGGGCCGACCAGCCCCAGCATTTT.